The entry below describes one T cell receptor (beta chain). Trimming left V 6 bases short and J 2 bases short, with 13 bases between. Looked up from germline, CDR1 is ENHRY and CDR2 is SYGVKD. This CDR3 region has 15 residues. This record belongs to a study of blood T cell repertoires in COVID-19. Clones were read by immunoSEQ multiplex PCR, and TCRdb kept only the in-frame ones, dropping some. The sample contains around 300,000 clones, approximately 89% of which appear only once. Symptom resolution, clearance, or two negative PCRs marked donors in Cohort 3 as recovered. The material sequenced was PBMCs or T cells enriched from blood (not recorded which). The gene calls are TRBV10-3 and TRBJ2-2; D might be TRBD1 (6 bases). The TCR was taken from a woman aged 55-69 years who had recovered from COVID-19. The CDR3 spells CAISPGTTNTGELFF. The CDR3 DNA follows: TGTGCCATCAGCCCCGGGACAACAAACACCGGGGAGCTGTTTTTT.